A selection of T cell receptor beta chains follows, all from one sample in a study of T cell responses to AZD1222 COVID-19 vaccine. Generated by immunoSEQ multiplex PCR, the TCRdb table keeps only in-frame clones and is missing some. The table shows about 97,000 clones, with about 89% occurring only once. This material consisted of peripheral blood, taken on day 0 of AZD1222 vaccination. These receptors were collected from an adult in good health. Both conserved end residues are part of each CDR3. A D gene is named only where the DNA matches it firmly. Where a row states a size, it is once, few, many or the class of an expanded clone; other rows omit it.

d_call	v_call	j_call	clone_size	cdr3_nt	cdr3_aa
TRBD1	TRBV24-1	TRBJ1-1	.	TGTGCCACCAGTGATCCTCGGACAGGGGGCACTGAAGCTTTCTTT	CATSDPRTGGTEAFF
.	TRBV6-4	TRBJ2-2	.	TGTGCCAGCAGTGACTCTAGTTTCACCGGGGAGCTGTTTTTT	CASSDSSFTGELFF
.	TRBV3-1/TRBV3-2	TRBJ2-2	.	TGTGCCAGCAGCCAAGCCCAGGTCGGGGAGCTGTTTTTT	CASSQAQVGELFF
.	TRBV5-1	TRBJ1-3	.	TGCGCCAGCAGCTTGGGTGGTGGTCCCATGACAAACACCATATATTTT	CASSLGGGPMTNTIYF
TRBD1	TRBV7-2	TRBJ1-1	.	TGTGCCAGCAGCTCTTTGGGACAGGGGACGACTGAAGCTTTCTTT	CASSSLGQGTTEAFF
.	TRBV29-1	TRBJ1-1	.	TGCAGCGCCCGATGGGAATTGGAGGGCACTGAAGCTTTCTTT	CSARWELEGTEAFF
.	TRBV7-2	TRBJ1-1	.	TGTGCCAGCAGCGTAGGAGGGGCGGGGGACACTGAAGCTTTCTTT	CASSVGGAGDTEAFF
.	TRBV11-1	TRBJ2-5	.	TGTGCCAGCAGCTTAAGGGCGGGAAGAGAGACCCAGTACTTC	CASSLRAGRETQYF
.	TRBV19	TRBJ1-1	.	TGTGCCAGTAGTGGTCACAGGTCCAAGAACACTGAAGCTTTCTTT	CASSGHRSKNTEAFF
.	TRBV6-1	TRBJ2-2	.	TGTGCCAGCAGTGAAGCGCGGTCCAGGGTTGGAACCGGGGAGCTGTTTTTT	CASSEARSRVGTGELFF
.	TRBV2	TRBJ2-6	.	TGTGCCAGCAACCTACTTATCTCTGGGGCCAACGTCCTGACTTTC	CASNLLISGANVLTF
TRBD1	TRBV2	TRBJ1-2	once	TGTGCCAGCAGTCGAAGGACAGGGACTAACTATGGCTACACCTTC	CASSRRTGTNYGYTF
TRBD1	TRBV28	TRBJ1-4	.	TGTGCCAGCAGATATGGGACAGGGGATGAAAAACTGTTTTTT	CASRYGTGDEKLFF